These T cell receptor beta chains were read from a single sample in a study of blood T cell repertoires in COVID-19. Generated by immunoSEQ multiplex PCR, the TCRdb table keeps only in-frame clones and is missing some. The data hold some 320,000 clones, with around 90% observed a single time. Sample: PBMCs or T cells enriched from blood (not recorded which). Receptors originate from a man aged 60 to 69 who had recovered from COVID-19. The CDR3 runs from the conserved cysteine through the conserved F or W. Fields, in order: D gene, clone size, V gene, J gene, CDR3 length, CDR3 protein, CDR3 DNA. D genes are given only for firm matches. For some rows the clone size is stated as once, few or many, or as a class when expanded; others skip it.

>NA|NA|TRBV7-3|TRBJ2-2|13
CASSYQGNGELFF
TGTGCCAGCAGCTATCAGGGCAACGGGGAGCTGTTTTTT
>TRBD2|NA|TRBV7-3|TRBJ2-3|16
CASSLGTSGSTDTQYF
TGTGCCAGCAGCTTAGGGACTAGCGGTAGCACAGATACGCAGTATTTT
>NA|NA|TRBV24-1|TRBJ2-3|15
CATSDNVGRTDTQYF
TGTGCCACCAGTGATAACGTGGGCCGCACAGATACGCAGTATTTT
>NA|few|TRBV10-3|TRBJ2-5|15
CATRGGRGIQETQYF
TGTGCCACCAGGGGAGGGAGGGGCATCCAAGAGACCCAGTACTTC
>TRBD2|NA|TRBV30|TRBJ2-1|14
CASDTSGSGNEQFF
TGTGCCTCGGACACTAGCGGGAGTGGGAATGAGCAGTTCTTC
>NA|NA|TRBV15|TRBJ2-2|15
CATSRVGLGTGELFF
TGTGCCACCAGCAGAGTCGGACTTGGCACCGGGGAGCTGTTTTTT
>TRBD2|NA|TRBV9|TRBJ2-2|16
CASSVISGSNTGELFF
TGTGCCAGCAGCGTAATCAGCGGGAGTAACACCGGGGAGCTGTTTTTT
>NA|NA|TRBV3-1/TRBV3-2|TRBJ2-3|16
CASSQVRTVRADTQYF
TGTGCCAGCAGCCAAGTCAGGACCGTCAGGGCAGATACGCAGTATTTT
>NA|NA|TRBV6-5|TRBJ1-4|15
CASREMAGANEKLFF
TGTGCCAGCAGGGAGATGGCCGGAGCTAATGAAAAACTGTTTTTT
>TRBD1|NA|TRBV28|TRBJ2-7|14
CASSLRQGRAEQYF
TGTGCCAGCAGTTTACGACAGGGTAGGGCCGAGCAGTACTTC
>NA|NA|TRBV24-1|TRBJ2-7|13
CATSAQGPNEQYF
TGTGCCACCAGCGCCCAGGGGCCGAACGAGCAGTACTTC
>TRBD1|NA|TRBV6-2/TRBV6-3|TRBJ1-1|15
CASSLRGTANTEAFF
TGTGCCAGCAGTCTACGAGGGACAGCGAACACTGAAGCTTTCTTT
>TRBD2|NA|TRBV4-2|TRBJ2-2|17
CASSQSGRAANTGELFF
TGTGCCAGCAGCCAAAGTGGGAGGGCCGCGAACACCGGGGAGCTGTTTTTT
>NA|NA|TRBV18|TRBJ2-2|17
CASSPLSGVSNTGELFF
TGTGCCAGCTCACCACTCAGCGGAGTTTCGAACACCGGGGAGCTGTTTTTT
>NA|NA|TRBV5-1|TRBJ1-1|14
CASSAGLSNTEAFF
TGCGCCAGCAGCGCAGGACTTTCGAACACTGAAGCTTTCTTT
>TRBD1|once|TRBV2|TRBJ2-7|15
CASSKRQGAGYEQYF
TGTGCCAGCAGTAAAAGACAGGGGGCGGGATACGAGCAGTACTTC
>TRBD2|NA|TRBV9|TRBJ2-1|14
CASSVASGYNEQFF
TGTGCCAGCAGCGTAGCTAGCGGTTACAATGAGCAGTTCTTC
>NA|NA|TRBV4-2|TRBJ1-2|11
CASSEFYGYTF
TGTGCCAGCAGCGAGTTCTATGGCTACACCTTC
>NA|NA|TRBV18|TRBJ1-3|13
CASSPPSRGTIYF
TGTGCCAGCTCACCACCGTCCCGGGGAACCATATATTTT
>TRBD2|NA|TRBV5-5|TRBJ2-3|17
CASSFRLAVGYTDTQYF
TGTGCCAGCAGCTTCCGACTAGCGGTGGGGTACACAGATACGCAGTATTTT
>TRBD1|NA|TRBV11-2|TRBJ1-4|16
CASSLAPDRGWEKLFF
TGTGCCAGCAGCTTAGCTCCGGACAGGGGGTGGGAAAAACTGTTTTTT
>NA|NA|TRBV9|TRBJ2-1|14
CASKSGTQYNEQFF
TGTGCCAGCAAATCCGGGACACAATACAATGAGCAGTTCTTC
>TRBD2|NA|TRBV5-1|TRBJ2-7|15
CASGLLSGTFDEQYF
TGCGCCAGCGGCCTCCTTAGCGGGACATTCGACGAGCAGTACTTC
>TRBD2|once|TRBV11-3|TRBJ2-7|15
CASSQRSGSAHEQYF
TGTGCCAGCAGCCAAAGGAGCGGGAGCGCCCACGAGCAGTACTTC
>NA|NA|TRBV28|TRBJ1-2|11
CASSLGGGYTF
TGTGCCAGCAGTTTAGGAGGCGGCTACACCTTC
>NA|NA|TRBV19|TRBJ2-2|14
CASSADYYTGELFF
TGTGCCAGTAGTGCGGACTATTACACCGGGGAGCTGTTTTTT
>TRBD1|NA|TRBV11-1|TRBJ2-1|14
CASSRQGVNNEQFF
TGTGCCAGCAGCCGCCAGGGGGTTAACAATGAGCAGTTCTTC
>TRBD1|NA|TRBV18|TRBJ2-3|15
CASSQRTGGTDTQYF
TGTGCCAGCTCACAACGGACAGGGGGCACAGATACGCAGTATTTT
>NA|NA|TRBV7-8|TRBJ1-2|14
CASSLARGNYGYTF
TGTGCCAGCAGCTTAGCGCGTGGTAACTATGGCTACACCTTC
>TRBD2|once|TRBV7-2|TRBJ2-3|17
CASSLVPSGISTDTQYF
TGTGCCAGCAGCTTAGTTCCTAGCGGGATAAGCACAGATACGCAGTATTTT
>NA|NA|TRBV11-3|TRBJ2-3|15
CASSFQGLSTDTQYF
TGTGCCAGCAGCTTTCAGGGGCTCAGCACAGATACGCAGTATTTT
>NA|NA|TRBV6-5|TRBJ1-1|13
CASSLQGNTEAFF
TGTGCCAGCAGTTTACAGGGTAACACTGAAGCTTTCTTT
>NA|NA|TRBV5-1|TRBJ2-3|16
CASTSSWGGLTDTQYF
TGCGCCAGCACCTCAAGTTGGGGAGGTCTCACAGATACGCAGTATTTT
>TRBD1|NA|TRBV9|TRBJ2-1|15
CASSDQEVQGAGQFF
TGTGCCAGCAGCGACCAAGAAGTACAGGGGGCAGGGCAGTTCTTC
>TRBD2|NA|TRBV28|TRBJ2-7|14
CASHFQRGSYEQYF
TGTGCCAGCCATTTTCAGCGGGGTTCCTACGAGCAGTACTTC
>NA|NA|TRBV28|TRBJ1-4|14
CASSPQRAGEKLFF
TGTGCCAGCAGTCCCCAGAGGGCTGGGGAAAAACTGTTTTTT
>NA|NA|TRBV7-9|TRBJ2-7|15
CASSSQVGHSYEQYF
TGTGCCAGCAGCTCCCAGGTGGGTCACTCCTACGAGCAGTACTTC
>NA|NA|TRBV24-1|TRBJ1-2|14
CATSGGGRDYGYTF
TGTGCCACCAGTGGGGGGGGGCGCGACTATGGCTACACCTTC
>TRBD2|NA|TRBV6-5|TRBJ2-2|15
CASRQPSGRGGELFF
TGTGCCAGCAGACAACCTAGCGGGAGGGGCGGGGAGCTGTTTTTT
>NA|NA|TRBV6-5|TRBJ1-3|15
CASSLTPTVGNTIYF
TGTGCCAGCAGTCTGACACCAACAGTGGGAAACACCATATATTTT